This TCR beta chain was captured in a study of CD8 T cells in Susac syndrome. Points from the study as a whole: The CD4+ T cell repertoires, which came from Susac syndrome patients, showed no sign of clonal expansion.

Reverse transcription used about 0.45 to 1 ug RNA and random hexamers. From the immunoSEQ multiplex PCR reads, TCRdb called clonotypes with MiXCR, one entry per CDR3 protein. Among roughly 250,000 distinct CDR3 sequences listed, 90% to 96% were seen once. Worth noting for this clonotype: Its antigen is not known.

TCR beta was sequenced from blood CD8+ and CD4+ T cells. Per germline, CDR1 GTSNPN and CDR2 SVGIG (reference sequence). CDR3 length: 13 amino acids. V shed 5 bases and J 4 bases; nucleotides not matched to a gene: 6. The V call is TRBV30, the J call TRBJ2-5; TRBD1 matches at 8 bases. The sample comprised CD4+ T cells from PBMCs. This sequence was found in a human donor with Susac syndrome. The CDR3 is CAWGGGQGETQYF. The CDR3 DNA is TGTGCCTGGGGGGGTGGACAGGGAGAGACCCAGTACTTC.